Following are 22 T cell receptor beta chains from one sample sequenced in a study of regulatory T cells in long-lasting Graves disease. CDR3 regions were amplified by Arm-PCR using iRepertoire HTBI primers to build TCR beta libraries. Via MiXCR, TCRdb re-called the multiplex PCR reads, giving one row per CDR3 protein. The sample contains approximately 360,000 distinct CDR3 sequences, roughly 25% of which appear only once. Time point here: persistent/refractory GD, antithyroid drugs over 5 years with positive TRAb. TCR sequences were obtained from RNA taken from PBMCs. The material was peripheral blood mononuclear cells (PBMCs), obtained when the disease was refractory, from a patient treated with antithyroid drugs. The receptor set was obtained from a woman aged 40 to 49 with Graves disease.

This clonotype occurred many times. This chain links TRBV15 with TRBJ2-7; either TRBD1 or TRBD2 may fit D (5 bases each). There are 14 residues in the CDR3. The germline gives CDR1 LNHNV, CDR2 YYDKDF (reference sequence). The V and J ends lost 5 bases and 4 bases respectively, with 15 bases between them. The CDR3 loop reads CATSDRDLSYEQYF. In DNA, the CDR3 is TGTGCCACCAGCGACCGGGACCTCTCTTACGAGCAGTACTTC. The full variable domain, its missing parts supplied by reference TRBV15 and TRBJ2-7, is DAMVIQNPRYQVTQFGKPVTLSCSQTLNHNVMYWYQQKSSQAPKLLFHYYDKDFNNEADTPDNFQSRRPNTSFCFLDIRSPGLGDTAMYLCATSDRDLSYEQYFGPGTRLTVT.

The table lists this clonotype with a few counts. J is TRBJ2-1 and V is TRBV7-2, with D perhaps TRBD2 (5 bases). The CDR3 has 15 residues. V shed 5 bases and J shed 3 bases, with 14 bases lying between them. Germline lookup yields CDR1 SGHTA and CDR2 FQGNSA. The CDR3 sequence is CASSLRADHYNEQFF. The DNA for the CDR3 is TGTGCCAGCAGCCTGAGAGCGGATCACTACAATGAGCAGTTCTTC. Combining the CDR3 with reference TRBV7-2 and TRBJ2-1 gives the whole variable domain GAGVSQSPSNKVTEKGKDVELRCDPISGHTALYWYRQSLGQGLEFLIYFQGNSAPDKSGLPSDRFSAERTGGSVSTLTIQRTQQEDSAVYLCASSLRADHYNEQFFGPGTRLTVL.

In the case of this clonotype: Just one base apart from a much larger clone, this may be a read error. V and J are TRBV29-1 and TRBJ2-7; D could derive from TRBD1 or TRBD2 (5 bases each). Germline values: CDR1 SQVTM, CDR2 ANQGSEA. The CDR3 sequence is 13 residues long. The CDR3 coding sequence is TGCAGCGTTGAAGGGGACGCCTCCCACGAGCAGTACTTC. Protein product: CSVEGDASHEQYF.

The CDR3 DNA is TGTGCCAGCAGCTCATTCGGAGCGGGGAGGGAGAACACCGGGGAGCTGTTTTTT. It specifies CASSSFGAGRENTGELFF. The chain combines TRBV11-2 with TRBJ2-2, with 7 bases aligning to TRBD2. CDR1 and CDR2 (germline): SGHAT, FQNNGV. J gave up 1 base and V 4 bases, and 12 bases lay outside the gene matches. The CDR3 runs to 18 residues.

There are many counts of this clonotype. The rearrangement joins TRBV27 to TRBJ1-1; no clear D gene. Germline CDR1 and CDR2: MNHEY and SMNVEV (reference sequence). The CDR3 is 13 residues long. V was pared by 6 bases and J by 3 bases, with 11 bases between. In DNA form, the CDR3 reads TGTGCCAGCAGACTTCCAGGATACACTGAAGCTTTCTTT. Translating gives CASRLPGYTEAFF.

This sequence joins TRBV14 and TRBJ1-2; D possibly corresponds to TRBD1 (5 bases). The CDR3 runs to 13 residues. Germline V gene data show CDR1 as SGHDN and CDR2 as FVKESK. Trimming shortened V by 2 bases and J by 4 bases, and 8 bases separated the two germline ends. CDR3 region: CASSQLGTYGYTF. CDR3 nucleotide sequence: TGTGCCAGCAGCCAATTAGGGACCTATGGCTACACCTTC. Full variable domain (missing parts from reference TRBV14 and TRBJ1-2): EAGVTQFPSHSVIEKGQTVTLRCDPISGHDNLYWYRRVMGKEIKFLLHFVKESKQDESGMPNNRFLAERTGGTYSTLKVQPAELEDSGVYFCASSQLGTYGYTFGSGTRLTVV.

This chain links TRBV7-3 with TRBJ1-5; 9 bases are shared with TRBD1. This CDR3 contains 13 residues. The V gene end was trimmed by 5 bases and the J gene end by 6 bases; junction bases not matched to a gene: 2. The germline CDR1 and CDR2 sequences are SGHTA and FQGTGA. CDR3 residues: CASSGQGFQPQHF. The DNA of the CDR3 is TGTGCCAGCAGCGGACAGGGGTTTCAGCCCCAGCATTTT.

A note on this clonotype: The missing conserved phenylalanine or tryptophan at the end of this CDR3 makes a read error likely. The genes are TRBV2 and TRBJ1-3; 7 bases are a match to TRBD1. V shed 8 bases and J 0 bases; nucleotides not matched to a gene: 4. Germline values: CDR1 SNHLY, CDR2 FYNNEI. The CDR3 covers 14 residues. This CDR3 is CASEGQLSGNTIYC. For the CDR3, the DNA is TGTGCCAGCGAGGGACAGCTCTCTGGAAACACCATATATTGT.

This clonotype was seen more than once but under ten times. The genes are TRBV5-6 and TRBJ2-7, with D perhaps matching TRBD1 (5 bases). The V gene's germline CDR1 is SGHDT and CDR2 YYEEEE. V lost 2 bases to trimming and J lost 4 bases, with 16 bases between them. The CDR3 sequence is 15 residues long. CDR3 sequence (DNA): TGTGCCAGCAGCTTAGGACATGAAGTTTGGTACGAGCAGTACTTC. Its translation: CASSLGHEVWYEQYF.

The chain links TRBV27 to TRBJ2-7; D might be TRBD2 (6 bases). Trimming removed 2 bases from V and 3 bases from J, with 14 bases in between. The germline CDR1 and CDR2 sequences are MNHEY and SMNVEV (reference sequence). This CDR3 contains 15 residues. This CDR3 reads CASSLTGDGVYEQYF. CDR3 DNA sequence: TGTGCCAGCAGTTTAACGGGGGACGGAGTCTACGAGCAGTACTTC.

This clonotype has only a few counts. The V call is TRBV19, the J call TRBJ1-1; unclear D gene. Germline-derived CDR1 and CDR2 are LNHDA and SQIVND (reference sequence). Trimming removed 3 bases from V and 1 base from J, with 9 bases in between. This CDR3 comprises 14 residues. The CDR3 region is CASSITGENTEAFF. CDR3 in DNA: TGTGCCAGTAGTATCACCGGAGAGAACACTGAAGCTTTCTTT.

This clonotype has ten or more counts. The genes are TRBV2 and TRBJ1-5, with 7 bases lining up with TRBD1. The junction had 13 bases not matched to a gene; V was cut back by 5 bases and J by 0 bases. The CDR3 runs 18 residues. CDR1 is SNHLY and CDR2 is FYNNEI in the germline V gene. CDR3 protein: CASSWVPGQSYSNQPQHF. The CDR3 DNA reads as TGTGCCAGCAGTTGGGTCCCGGGACAGTCCTATAGCAATCAGCCCCAGCATTTT.

On this clonotype: A read error may be the cause here, since a much bigger clone is one base away. The chain carries TRBV7-8 and TRBJ2-7, with TRBD1 as a possible D gene (5 bases). The CDR3 runs to 14 residues. Germline values: CDR1 SGHVS, CDR2 FQNEAQ. V lost 4 bases to trimming and J lost 3 bases, with 13 bases between them. The CDR3 region has the DNA TGTGCCAGCAGCTCCCAACAGGTCCTCTACGAGCAGTACTTC. This gives the protein CASSSQQVLYEQYF.

This clonotype was recorded many times. The chain carries TRBV15 and TRBJ2-2, with D perhaps being TRBD1 or TRBD2 (5 bases each). The ends were cut back, 3 bases at V and 0 bases at J, with 23 bases in the middle. Germline CDR1 is LNHNV and CDR2 is YYDKDF (reference sequence). The CDR3 has 20 residues. CDR3 in amino acids: CATSSRTGRIGKTNTGELFF. The CDR3 DNA follows: TGTGCCACCAGCAGTCGCACGGGACGGATAGGCAAAACGAACACCGGGGAGCTGTTTTTT. Filled out from reference TRBV15 and TRBJ2-2, the complete variable domain reads DAMVIQNPRYQVTQFGKPVTLSCSQTLNHNVMYWYQQKSSQAPKLLFHYYDKDFNNEADTPDNFQSRRPNTSFCFLDIRSPGLGDTAMYLCATSSRTGRIGKTNTGELFFGEGSRLTVL.

This clonotype was seen at least ten times. The V and J genes are TRBV28 and TRBJ2-7, with D possibly being TRBD1 (7 bases). The CDR3 sequence is 14 residues long. Germline loops: CDR1 MDHEN, CDR2 SYDVKM. V lost 5 bases to trimming and J lost 3 bases, with 14 bases between them. The CDR3 region has the DNA TGTGCCAGCAGTCTCGGACAGGACTACTACGAGCAGTACTTC. Its translation: CASSLGQDYYEQYF.

In its sample, this clonotype was seen many times. The chain employs TRBV11-1 and TRBJ2-2, with D tentatively TRBD1 (5 bases). Germline lookup yields CDR1 SGHAT and CDR2 FQDESV (reference sequence). V was clipped by 7 bases and J by 6 bases, with 9 bases between them. The length of the CDR3 is 12 residues. The CDR3, as DNA: TGTGCCAGCAAGCTAGGGGCCGGGGAGCTGTTTTTT. Encoded protein: CASKLGAGELFF.

CDR3 sequence reads: CSASSLAEYNEQFF. The CDR3 nucleotides read TGCAGTGCTAGTTCACTAGCAGAATACAATGAGCAGTTCTTC. The rearrangement joins TRBV20-1 to TRBJ2-1; the D gene is possibly TRBD2 (6 bases). The CDR3 is 14 residues long. The ends were cut back, 3 bases at V and 4 bases at J, with 13 bases in the middle. CDR1 and CDR2 (germline): DFQATT, SNEGSKA (reference sequence).

This clonotype was detected many times. This CDR3 is CSARERHLNQPQHF. CDR3 nucleotides: TGCAGTGCTAGAGAAAGGCACCTAAATCAGCCCCAGCATTTT. The rearrangement links TRBV20-1 to TRBJ1-5, with no clear D. The CDR3 extends over 14 amino acids. V was pared by 0 bases and J by 4 bases, with 10 bases between. CDR1 and CDR2 from the germline V gene are DFQATT and SNEGSKA (reference sequence).

This sequence joins TRBV6-1 and TRBJ2-7, with a possible D match to TRBD2 (6 bases). The CDR3 contains 15 residues. Germline V CDR1 and CDR2: MNHNS, SASEGT. V was cut by 7 bases and J by 2 bases, with 18 bases left in between. The CDR3 DNA sequence: TGTGCCAGCACCTCACCCGGGACTGGCACCTACGAGCAGTACTTC. As protein: CASTSPGTGTYEQYF.

This clonotype was seen repeatedly, ten times or more. The V gene is TRBV28, the J gene TRBJ1-6; D remains ambiguous. V lost 8 bases and J 7 bases, leaving 21 bases between the germline ends. In germline, CDR1 is MDHEN, CDR2 SYDVKM. The CDR3 contains 16 residues. CDR3 residues: CASYPSGIGKNSPLHF. Here the CDR3 DNA reads TGTGCCAGCTATCCCTCGGGGATAGGGAAAAATTCACCCCTCCACTTT.

The chain uses TRBV20-1 and TRBJ2-2, with D possibly called TRBD1 or TRBD2 (6 bases each). The CDR3 contains 14 residues. Germline lookup yields CDR1 DFQATT and CDR2 SNEGSKA (reference sequence). The V and J ends lost 3 bases and 1 base respectively, with 9 bases between them. The chain's CDR3 is CSASKGGNTGELFF. The CDR3, as DNA: TGCAGTGCTAGTAAGGGGGGGAACACCGGGGAGCTGTTTTTT.

The rearrangement joins TRBV20-1 to TRBJ2-3; 9 bases align to TRBD1. The J segment lost 1 base and the V segment lost 3 bases, leaving 5 bases of the junction unmatched. Germline CDR1 reads DFQATT; CDR2 reads SNEGSKA (reference sequence). The length of the CDR3 is 15 residues. The CDR3 spells CSARDRDRGTDTQYF. CDR3 nucleotides: TGCAGTGCTAGGGACCGGGACAGGGGCACAGATACGCAGTATTTT.